One sample yielded the 15 T cell receptor beta chains listed below, sequenced in a study of blood T cell repertoires in COVID-19. TCRdb keeps only in-frame clones here, not all; method: immunoSEQ multiplex PCR. There are around 260,000 clones in the sample; approximately 85% occur only once, and roughly 4% lies in the top ten. Sequenced sample: PBMCs or T cells enriched from blood (not recorded which). All receptors come from a woman aged 25 to 45 who had recovered from COVID-19.

The chain carries TRBV5-1 and TRBJ1-4; 7 nucleotides agree with TRBD1. The CDR3 runs 14 residues. The junction had 9 bases not matched to a gene; V was cut back by 5 bases and J by 8 bases. CDR1 and CDR2 (germline): SGHRS, YFSETQ. This CDR3 is CASRIEGGREKLFF. For the CDR3, the DNA is TGCGCCAGCAGAATCGAAGGGGGCCGGGAAAAACTGTTTTTT.

The chain joins TRBV6-1 to TRBJ1-6; no reliable D call. From germline, CDR1 is MNHNS and CDR2 SASEGT. This CDR3 is 16 amino acids long. V lost 3 bases and J lost 6, with 15 bases in between. CDR3: CASSDLGAAGNSPLHF. CDR3 DNA sequence: TGTGCCAGCAGTGATCTAGGAGCTGCTGGTAATTCACCCCTCCACTTT.

The J gene is TRBJ2-2, the V gene TRBV7-2; 10 nucleotides line up with TRBD2. J was trimmed by 4 bases and V by 4 bases; bases with no gene match: 3. Germline values: CDR1 SGHTA, CDR2 FQGNSA. The length of the CDR3 is 15 residues. The CDR3 DNA reads as TGTGCCAGCAGCTCCCTAGCGGGGGTCACCGGGGAGCTGTTTTTT. Translating gives CASSSLAGVTGELFF.

The chain recombines TRBV24-1 with TRBJ2-7, with D possibly being TRBD1 (6 bases). V shed 9 bases and J shed 1 base, with 9 bases lying between them. Germline CDR1 reads KGHDR; CDR2 reads SFDVKD. The length of the CDR3 is 12 residues. CDR3: CATGDKSYEQYF. The CDR3 DNA is TGTGCCACCGGGGACAAATCCTACGAGCAGTACTTC.

The V gene is TRBV28, the J gene TRBJ1-5; D uncertain. Trimming stripped 7 bases from V and 1 base from J, with 11 bases between. The CDR3 is 14 amino acids. CDR1 and CDR2 from the germline V gene are MDHEN and SYDVKM. The CDR3 reads CASTSGRSNQPQHF. The CDR3 region has the DNA TGTGCCAGCACTTCTGGTCGGAGCAATCAGCCCCAGCATTTT. The full variable domain, its missing parts supplied by reference TRBV28 and TRBJ1-5, is DVKVTQSSRYLVKRTGEKVFLECVQDMDHENMFWYRQDPGLGLRLIYFSYDVKMKEKGDIPEGYSVSREKKERFSLILESASTNQTSMYLCASTSGRSNQPQHFGDGTRLSIL.

The gene calls are TRBV11-3 and TRBJ2-1, with 8 bases aligning to TRBD2. The CDR3 runs to 15 residues. Germline CDR1 SGHNT, CDR2 YENEEA. The ends lost 0 bases at V and 8 bases at J; junction bases unmatched: 6. Written as DNA, the CDR3 is TGTGCCAGCAGCTTAGATGGGCCGGGGGGGGATGAGCAGTTCTTC. Protein: CASSLDGPGGDEQFF. Based on the CDR3 plus reference TRBV11-3 and TRBJ2-1, the full variable domain is EAGVVQSPRYKIIEKKQPVAFWCNPISGHNTLYWYLQNLGQGPELLIRYENEEAVDDSQLPKDRFSAERLKGVDSTLKIQPAELGDSAVYLCASSLDGPGGDEQFFGPGTRLTVL.

As to this clone: A much larger clone is a single base away; this may be a read error. The CDR3 region is CASSDRPEMTQHF. Written as DNA, the CDR3 is TGTGCCAGCAGTGACAGGCCTGAGATGACCCAGCATTTT. J is TRBJ1-5 and V is TRBV27, with D possibly TRBD1 on 6 matching bases. The CDR3 loop spans 13 amino acids. V was trimmed by 5 bases and J by 11 bases, leaving 16 bases between them. Germline V lookup: CDR1 MNHEY, CDR2 SMNVEV (reference sequence).

V usage is TRBV7-6 and J usage is TRBJ2-2, with D possibly matching TRBD1 (5 bases). V was shortened by 2 bases and J by 4 bases, with 11 bases between the two germline ends. Germline V gene lookup returns CDR1 SGHVS and CDR2 FNYEAQ. The CDR3 has 15 residues. This CDR3 reads CASSLNQGGTGELFF. CDR3 in DNA: TGTGCCAGCAGCTTAAATCAGGGCGGCACCGGGGAGCTGTTTTTT.

This rearrangement joins TRBV21-1 to TRBJ2-7; TRBD1 is the table's D call and was not checked against the DNA. TRBV21-1 is noted as a pseudogene. The CDR3 has 17 amino acids. The CDR3 spells CASSKEVGGTGPYEQYF. The CDR3 DNA is TGTGCCAGCAGCAAAGAAGTGGGTGGGACAGGGCCCTACGAGCAGTACTTC.

This CDR3 reads CASSLATGRGPGETQYF. The CDR3 DNA reads as TGTGCCAGCAGCTTGGCCACCGGGCGGGGACCGGGGGAGACCCAGTACTTC. The J gene is TRBJ2-5, the V gene TRBV5-6; D may be TRBD2 (6 bases). In germline, CDR1 is SGHDT, CDR2 YYEEEE. V was shortened by 0 bases and J by 5 bases, with 20 bases between the two germline ends. This CDR3 contains 17 residues.

CDR3 protein: CASSSAPTPINYGYTF. The CDR3 DNA reads as TGTGCCAGCAGCTCGGCCCCGACACCCATCAACTATGGCTACACCTTC. J is TRBJ1-2 and V is TRBV5-5; D remains unclear. V was cut by 3 bases and J by 2 bases, with 17 bases left in between. This CDR3 spans 16 amino acids. From germline, CDR1 is SGHKS and CDR2 YYEKEE (reference sequence).

This chain uses TRBV9 with TRBJ2-3, with 7 bases that match TRBD2. Germline V gene sequence: CDR1 SGDLS, CDR2 YYNGEE. The CDR3 consists of 15 residues. Losses at the gene ends were 0 bases for V and 0 bases for J; bases not matched to a gene: 1. CDR3 protein: CASSVGGGSTDTQYF. CDR3 nucleotides: TGTGCCAGCAGCGTAGGGGGGGGGAGCACAGATACGCAGTATTTT.

A few counts support this clone. The DNA of the CDR3 is TGTGCCAGCAGCCAAGATGGGGCGACCGCAGATACGCAGTATTTT. Protein: CASSQDGATADTQYF. The V and J genes are TRBV3-1 (or the pseudogene TRBV3-2) and TRBJ2-3, with D perhaps TRBD1 (5 bases). V was cut by 0 bases and J by 4 bases, with 11 bases left in between. Germline assignment: CDR1 LGHDT and CDR2 YNNKEL (reference sequence). The CDR3 contains 15 residues.

CDR3 sequence reads: CSAGQFEAFF. CDR3 DNA: TGCAGCGCGGGACAGTTTGAAGCTTTCTTT. The genes are TRBV29-1 and TRBJ1-1; TRBD1 matches at 7 bases. Germline CDR1 SQVTM, CDR2 ANQGSEA. V dropped 7 bases and J dropped 7; count of bases not matched to a gene: 3. The CDR3 has 10 amino acids.

This sequence joins TRBV9 and TRBJ1-3; D is ambiguous. The V gene's germline CDR1 is SGDLS and CDR2 YYNGEE. The CDR3 runs to 15 residues. Trimming took off 1 base at V and 0 bases at J, with 8 bases between the two ends. The CDR3 DNA reads as TGTGCCAGCAGCGTACACGGGAACTCTGGAAACACCATATATTTT. Protein product: CASSVHGNSGNTIYF.